The 3 T cell receptor beta chains below come from one sample, sequenced in a study of T cell changes during pregnancy in multiple sclerosis. Using immunoSEQ multiplex PCR, the repertoire was profiled, and TCRdb retains in-frame clones only, with some absent. The table lists under 70,000 clones, 90% to 95% of them singletons. The input for sequencing was peripheral blood, taken in the third trimester of pregnancy. The source is a female donor in good health, enrolled as a control in a pregnancy study.

V gene TRBV18 combines with J gene TRBJ1-1; D unresolved. V was shortened by 1 base and J by 1 base, with 13 bases between the two germline ends. The CDR3 is 16 residues long. In germline, CDR1 is KGHSH, CDR2 LQKENI. CDR3 sequence reads: CASSPLDLGGNTEAFF. Written as DNA, the CDR3 is TGTGCCAGCTCACCACTTGATCTCGGCGGGAACACTGAAGCTTTCTTT.

The chain joins TRBV6-5 to TRBJ1-2; D is perhaps TRBD1 (6 bases). The CDR3 sequence is 13 residues long. Trimming removed 7 bases at V and 8 bases at J, with 17 bases between. The germline V gene has CDR1 MNHEY and CDR2 SVGAGI. CDR3 bases: TGTGCCAGCATAGGGGGACATCCGCCCGGCTACACCTTC. It is translated as CASIGGHPPGYTF.

The gene calls are TRBV6-4 and TRBJ2-1; TRBD2 matches at 7 bases. This CDR3 spans 16 amino acids. The trim removed 0 bases at V and 2 bases at J, leaving 4 bases unmatched. Germline-derived CDR1 and CDR2 are MRHNA and SNTAGT. CDR3 sequence reads: CASSDSGGGTYNEQFF. Here the CDR3 DNA reads TGTGCCAGCAGTGACTCGGGCGGGGGAACCTACAATGAGCAGTTCTTC.